The 31 T cell receptor beta chains below come from one sample, sequenced in a study of cytomegalovirus exposure and HLA in healthy donors. The PCR contained 60 Vbeta and 13 Jbeta primers. Sequencing used immunoSEQ multiplex PCR; TCRdb keeps in-frame clones, though not all of them. The data show 100,000 to 150,000 clones, roughly 17% seen once. The specimen sequenced was PBMCs. The receptors derive from a female donor in good health and CMV-seropositive.

In this sample, this clone turned up a few times. This sequence joins TRBV27 and TRBJ1-4; D call uncertain. Germline loops: CDR1 MNHEY, CDR2 SMNVEV (reference sequence). Trimming left V 2 bases short and J 4 bases short, with 5 bases between. The CDR3 is made up of 13 amino acids. The CDR3 loop reads CASSLQVNEKLFF. The CDR3 nucleotides are TGTGCCAGCAGTTTACAGGTTAATGAAAAACTGTTTTTT. Combining the CDR3 with reference TRBV27 and TRBJ1-4 gives the whole variable domain EAQVTQNPRYLITVTGKKLTVTCSQNMNHEYMSWYRQDPGLGLRQIYYSMNVEVTDKGDVPEGYKVSRKEKRNFPLILESPSPNQTSLYFCASSLQVNEKLFFGSGTQLSVL.

The chain couples TRBV7-2 to TRBJ1-2; tentative D call: TRBD1 (5 bases). Trimming removed 1 base from V and 2 bases from J, with 8 bases in between. Germline assignment: CDR1 SGHTA and CDR2 FQGNSA. The CDR3 has 14 amino acids. The CDR3 protein is CASSLDRGNYGYTF. Written as DNA, the CDR3 is TGTGCCAGCAGCTTAGATCGGGGGAACTATGGCTACACCTTC.

The sample holds a few counts of this clone. The rearrangement links TRBV5-1 to TRBJ2-7; D is possibly TRBD2 (7 bases). The V end was cut by 1 base, the J end by 2 bases, with 16 bases between. Germline-derived CDR1 and CDR2 are SGHRS and YFSETQ. This CDR3 is built from 16 residues. The CDR3 region has the DNA TGCGCCAGCAGCTTGACGTCGGGGGGCCGTCCCTACGAGCAGTACTTC. Its protein product is CASSLTSGGRPYEQYF.

The rearrangement joins TRBV28 to TRBJ2-6; possible D gene TRBD1, 5 bases. The CDR3 has 13 amino acids. Germline CDR1 MDHEN, CDR2 SYDVKM. Trimming removed 6 bases from V and 5 bases from J, with 8 bases in between. The DNA of the CDR3 is TGTGCCAGCAGGGGGCGCTGGGCCAACGTCCTGACTTTC. This gives the protein CASRGRWANVLTF.

In this sample, this clone turned up a few times. This rearrangement joins TRBV5-1 to TRBJ1-6; 8 positions agree with TRBD1. The CDR3 sequence is 16 residues long. The trim removed 7 bases at V and 6 bases at J, leaving 12 bases unmatched. CDR1 and CDR2 (germline): SGHRS, YFSETQ. The CDR3 protein is CASSYLGQGINSPLHF. As DNA, the CDR3 is TGCGCCAGCTCCTACCTAGGACAGGGCATTAATTCACCCCTCCACTTT. Variable domain in full (rest from reference TRBV5-1 and TRBJ1-6): KAGVTQTPRYLIKTRGQQVTLSCSPISGHRSVSWYQQTPGQGLQFLFEYFSETQRNKGNFPGRFSGRQFSNSRSEMNVSTLELGDSALYLCASSYLGQGINSPLHFGNGTRLTVT.

This clone was seen a handful of times. The CDR3 nucleotides read TGTGCCAGCAGTTTCCTGGACAGGAACACTGAAGCTTTCTTT. This gives the protein CASSFLDRNTEAFF. The chain joins TRBV28 to TRBJ1-1, with D possibly being TRBD1 (6 bases). V was clipped by 3 bases and J by 1 base, with 9 bases between them. CDR3 length: 14 amino acids. Germline V gene lookup returns CDR1 MDHEN and CDR2 SYDVKM. Using reference TRBV28 and TRBJ1-1 for the parts outside the CDR3, the full variable domain is DVKVTQSSRYLVKRTGEKVFLECVQDMDHENMFWYRQDPGLGLRLIYFSYDVKMKEKGDIPEGYSVSREKKERFSLILESASTNQTSMYLCASSFLDRNTEAFFGQGTRLTVV.

This clone came up a few times. V gene TRBV10-1 combines with J gene TRBJ2-5; 11 nucleotides match TRBD1. J lost 5 bases, V lost 6 bases, and 5 bases had no gene match. CDR1 is WNHNN and CDR2 is SYGVQD in the germline V gene (reference sequence). This CDR3 is built from 14 residues. CDR3 nucleotides: TGCGCCAGCAGCAAGGACAGGGGGCTGGAGACCCAGTACTTC. Translated, it gives CASSKDRGLETQYF.

J is TRBJ2-1 and V is TRBV4-3; 13 bases map to TRBD2. V shed 4 bases and J 10 bases; nucleotides not matched to a gene: 7. CDR1 is LGHNA, CDR2 YSLEER, per germline. This CDR3 contains 15 residues. The CDR3 sequence: CASSPGLAGFNEQFF. In nucleotides, the CDR3 is TGCGCCAGCAGCCCGGGACTAGCGGGATTTAACGAGCAGTTCTTC.

This sequence joins TRBV5-4 and TRBJ1-1; D is unresolved. Germline CDR1 reads SGHNT; CDR2 reads YYREEE (reference sequence). V gave up 2 bases and J gave up 6 bases, with 8 bases separating them. CDR3 length equals 12 residues. Here the CDR3 DNA reads TGTGCCAGCAGCTTACATTTATCTGAAGCTTTCTTT. Translated: CASSLHLSEAFF.

This clone was seen a handful of times. J is TRBJ2-7 and V is TRBV28, with D unresolved. Germline V gene data show CDR1 as MDHEN and CDR2 as SYDVKM. V gave up 0 bases and J gave up 2 bases, with 8 bases separating them. This CDR3 spans 14 amino acids. The CDR3 DNA reads TGTGCCAGCAGTTTATGGCCGACACCCTACGAGCAGTACTTC. Its translation is CASSLWPTPYEQYF. Drawing the rest from reference TRBV28 and TRBJ2-7, the complete variable domain is DVKVTQSSRYLVKRTGEKVFLECVQDMDHENMFWYRQDPGLGLRLIYFSYDVKMKEKGDIPEGYSVSREKKERFSLILESASTNQTSMYLCASSLWPTPYEQYFGPGTRLTVT.

The J gene is TRBJ2-1, the V gene TRBV7-2; tentative D call: TRBD2 (6 bases). The germline CDR1 and CDR2 sequences are SGHTA and FQGNSA. This CDR3 has 13 amino acids. Trimming left V 3 bases short and J 4 bases short, with 7 bases between. CDR3 coding DNA: TGTGCCAGCAGCTTTAGCGGTTACAATGAGCAGTTCTTC. Residues: CASSFSGYNEQFF.

This clone was observed a few times. The chain has TRBV19 and TRBJ2-5, with 10 bases identical to TRBD2. This CDR3 is 18 amino acids long. J gave up 2 bases and V 6 bases, and 15 bases lay outside the gene matches. Germline V gene lookup returns CDR1 LNHDA and CDR2 SQIVND (reference sequence). CDR3 DNA: TGTGCCAGTAGCCCCGGACTGCTAAAGGGACTAGCGCAAGAGACCCAGTACTTC. Translation gives CASSPGLLKGLAQETQYF.

The table lists this clone with a count of one. The chain combines TRBV18 with TRBJ1-2; 10 nucleotides align to TRBD1. The length of the CDR3 is 14 residues. CDR1 is KGHSH, CDR2 LQKENI, per germline. J lost 7 bases, V lost 4 bases, and 6 bases had no gene match. The chain's CDR3 is CASSQGGTGVGYTF. Here the CDR3 DNA reads TGTGCCAGCTCACAAGGTGGGACAGGGGTTGGCTACACCTTC.

This clone was counted only a few times. The genes are TRBV14 and TRBJ2-1; perhaps TRBD2 as D (5 bases). Germline CDR1 is SGHDN and CDR2 is FVKESK. This CDR3 spans 15 amino acids. The V and J ends lost 5 bases and 0 bases respectively, with 11 bases between them. The CDR3 protein is CASSGGLSSYNEQFF. The CDR3 nucleotides are TGTGCCAGCAGCGGCGGGCTAAGCTCCTACAATGAGCAGTTCTTC.

The chain joins TRBV27 to TRBJ1-2; D is possibly TRBD1 (6 bases). CDR1 and CDR2 (germline): MNHEY, SMNVEV (reference sequence). The length of the CDR3 is 15 residues. Trimming cost V 6 bases and J 5 bases, with 19 bases left between them. CDR3 bases: TGTGCCAGCAGATCGCAGGGGATTGCCACTTATGGCTACACCTTC. Protein sequence: CASRSQGIATYGYTF.

The chain recombines TRBV7-2 with TRBJ1-5; D not certain. The V end lost 1 base, the J end lost 3 bases, and 7 bases lay between the germline ends. This CDR3 region has 14 residues. Germline V gives CDR1 SGHTA, CDR2 FQGNSA. The CDR3 coding sequence is TGTGCCAGCAGCTTAGAACAGATCAATCAGCCCCAGCATTTT. This translates into CASSLEQINQPQHF.

As for this clone: A read error may produce the germline difference seen at one junction end. This chain links TRBV28 with TRBJ2-5; 8 nucleotides align to TRBD1. This CDR3 is 15 amino acids long. CDR1 is MDHEN, CDR2 SYDVKM, per germline. Here the CDR3 reads CASSLIQGAGETQYF. The CDR3 DNA reads TGTGCTAGCAGTTTAATCCAGGGGGCCGGAGAGACCCAGTACTTC.

This chain links TRBV4-3 with TRBJ2-3, with unresolved D. Trimming shortened V by 5 bases and J by 2 bases, and 8 bases separated the two germline ends. Germline V gives CDR1 LGHNA, CDR2 YSLEER. This CDR3 is built from 13 residues. In nucleotides, the CDR3 is TGCGCCAGCAGCGTACAAACCACAGATACGCAGTATTTT. It is translated as CASSVQTTDTQYF.

This clone was counted a few times. This chain joins TRBV7-3 and TRBJ1-1, with no clear D. V was cut by 0 bases and J by 1 base, with 6 bases left in between. Germline values: CDR1 SGHTA, CDR2 FQGTGA. This CDR3 spans 14 amino acids. The CDR3 here is CASSLTAGNTEAFF. The CDR3 DNA sequence: TGTGCCAGCAGCTTAACGGCGGGGAACACTGAAGCTTTCTTT.

This chain links TRBV29-1 with TRBJ2-7, with TRBD1 as a possible D gene (5 bases). Trimming took off 4 bases at V and 0 bases at J, with 7 bases between the two ends. Germline values: CDR1 SQVTM, CDR2 ANQGSEA. The CDR3 has 12 residues. CDR3 nucleotide sequence: TGCAGCGTTGGACAGTTCTCCTACGAGCAGTACTTC. Its translation is CSVGQFSYEQYF.

The genes are TRBV4-2 and TRBJ2-7; TRBD2 aligns across 12 bases. The length of the CDR3 is 16 residues. After removal of 3 bases from V and 3 bases from J, the junction contained 6 bases not matched to a gene. Per germline, CDR1 LGHNA and CDR2 YNFKEQ. CDR3 amino acids: CASSQVLAGGNYEQYF. CDR3 in DNA: TGTGCCAGCAGCCAGGTACTAGCGGGAGGCAACTACGAGCAGTACTTC.

This clone was picked up a small number of times. The J gene is TRBJ2-2, the V gene TRBV19, with TRBD1 identical over 7 bases. The CDR3 loop spans 14 amino acids. Germline V gene sequence: CDR1 LNHDA, CDR2 SQIVND (reference sequence). After removal of 8 bases from V and 5 bases from J, the junction contained 8 bases not matched to a gene. CDR3 DNA: TGTGCCAGTGAAGGGGAACAGGGGACCGGGGAGCTGTTTTTT. This translates into CASEGEQGTGELFF.

This clone has only a few counts. The chain uses TRBV5-1 and TRBJ2-2; maybe TRBD2 (6 bases). From germline, CDR1 is SGHRS and CDR2 YFSETQ. The CDR3 loop spans 14 amino acids. V lost 4 bases and J lost 6, with 13 bases in between. CDR3: CASSLAAGPGELFF. The DNA for the CDR3 is TGCGCCAGCAGCCTGGCGGCGGGGCCCGGGGAGCTGTTTTTT.

In DNA form, the CDR3 reads TGTGCCAGCAACCAGGTACCGGAAGAGCAGTACTTC. It is translated as CASNQVPEEQYF. This rearrangement joins TRBV2 to TRBJ2-7; D gene unclear. Germline lookup yields CDR1 SNHLY and CDR2 FYNNEI. The CDR3 spans 12 residues. V was cut by 7 bases and J by 7 bases, with 14 bases left in between.

Of note for this clone: The conserved phenylalanine or tryptophan normally closing the CDR3 is absent here, so this likely arose from a read error. The limits of the CDR3 on the DNA are not certain, so only TCRdb's listed CDR3 is given. The sample has other DNA sequences that encode this CDR3 too. The chain employs TRBV27 and TRBJ2-7; the table gives TRBD2 as D, unverified against the DNA. Looked up from germline, CDR1 is MNHEY and CDR2 is SMNVEV (reference sequence). Counting both end residues, the CDR3 totals 13 amino acids. The CDR3 reads CASSWTSGYEKYL.

The rearrangement uses TRBV14 and TRBJ2-2; 7 bases map to TRBD1. The germline gives CDR1 SGHDN, CDR2 FVKESK. The CDR3 is 17 residues long. With 5 bases clipped from V and 2 bases from J, the junction kept 11 bases outside the gene matches. In DNA form, the CDR3 reads TGTGCCAGCAGCAACCACACAGGGGCCTTCAACACCGGGGAGCTGTTTTTT. This translates into CASSNHTGAFNTGELFF.

The J gene is TRBJ1-2, the V gene TRBV14; possibly TRBD1 for D (6 bases). CDR1 is SGHDN and CDR2 is FVKESK in the germline V gene. CDR3 size: 17 residues. The ends were cut back, 0 bases at V and 7 bases at J, with 21 bases in the middle. The CDR3 sequence: CASSQDLTTGFLSGYTF. CDR3 sequence (DNA): TGTGCCAGCAGCCAAGATCTAACCACAGGGTTTCTCAGTGGCTACACCTTC. Using reference TRBV14 and TRBJ1-2 for the parts outside the CDR3, the full variable domain is EAGVTQFPSHSVIEKGQTVTLRCDPISGHDNLYWYRRVMGKEIKFLLHFVKESKQDESGMPNNRFLAERTGGTYSTLKVQPAELEDSGVYFCASSQDLTTGFLSGYTFGSGTRLTVV.

V gene TRBV4-2 combines with J gene TRBJ2-2; no reliable D call. There are 14 residues in the CDR3. CDR1 and CDR2 from the germline V gene are LGHNA and YNFKEQ. Deletions cut 0 bases from V and 6 bases from J, with 8 bases between. As DNA, the CDR3 is TGTGCCAGCAGCCAAGATAAGCTGCCCGGGGAGCTGTTTTTT. As protein: CASSQDKLPGELFF.

The CDR3 DNA reads as TGCAGCGTTCACGCGACAGACGGCTATGGCTACACCTTC. It specifies CSVHATDGYGYTF. The chain is built from TRBV29-1 and TRBJ1-2, with a possible D match to TRBD1 (5 bases). The germline V and J ends were trimmed by 5 bases and 4 bases, with 14 bases remaining between them. Germline assignment: CDR1 SQVTM and CDR2 ANQGSEA. The CDR3 covers 13 residues.

The chain links TRBV6-1 to TRBJ2-3; D is undetermined. Per germline, CDR1 MNHNS and CDR2 SASEGT. CDR3 size: 13 residues. Deletions cut 5 bases from V and 2 bases from J, with 8 bases between. The DNA of the CDR3 is TGTGCCAGCAGTATCCACTACACAGATACGCAGTATTTT. It encodes CASSIHYTDTQYF.

The chain is built from TRBV7-8 and TRBJ1-1, with a weak D call TRBD1 (5 bases). V lost 3 bases and J lost 2, with 10 bases in between. Germline CDR1 is SGHVS and CDR2 is FQNEAQ. The length of the CDR3 is 14 residues. This CDR3 reads CASSLMQGNTEAFF. In DNA, the CDR3 is TGTGCCAGCAGCTTGATGCAGGGAAACACTGAAGCTTTCTTT.